Below are 28 T cell receptor beta chains sequenced from a single sample in a study of CD8 T cells in Susac syndrome. When the RNA was reverse transcribed, random hexamers were used with an input of about 0.5 to 1 ug. TCRdb used MiXCR to reprocess the immunoSEQ multiplex PCR reads, holding one entry per CDR3 protein. The sample yields 95,000 or so distinct CDR3 sequences, roughly 91% seen once. Material for sequencing was CD8+ T cells from PBMCs. Every receptor here comes from a human donor in good health.

This clonotype was recorded once. This rearrangement joins TRBV7-7 to TRBJ2-5; unclear D gene. The CDR3 runs to 15 residues. Germline assignment: CDR1 SSHAT and CDR2 FNYEAQ (reference sequence). Trimming took off 2 bases at V and 3 bases at J, with 13 bases between the two ends. CDR3 coding DNA: TGTGCCAGCAGCTTATCCTGGAGTGTGGAAGAGACCCAGTACTTC. It specifies CASSLSWSVEETQYF.

This chain connects TRBV7-9 to TRBJ1-2; weak D call: TRBD1 (5 bases). The germline CDR1 and CDR2 sequences are SEHNR and FQNEAQ (reference sequence). The CDR3 sequence is 16 residues long. V gave up 3 bases and J gave up 0 bases, with 14 bases separating them. CDR3 sequence: CASSLAGTLSNYGYTF. The DNA for the CDR3 is TGTGCCAGCAGCTTGGCAGGGACCCTTTCTAACTATGGCTACACCTTC. The full variable domain, its missing parts supplied by reference TRBV7-9 and TRBJ1-2, is DTGVSQNPRHKITKRGQNVTFRCDPISEHNRLYWYRQTLGQGPEFLTYFQNEAQLEKSRLLSDRFSAERPKGSFSTLEIQRTEQGDSAMYLCASSLAGTLSNYGYTFGSGTRLTVV.

The chain is built from TRBV18 and TRBJ2-1; perhaps TRBD1 as D (5 bases). The CDR3 has 12 residues. Germline V CDR1 and CDR2: KGHSH, LQKENI. V was shortened by 3 bases and J by 9 bases, with 9 bases between the two germline ends. DNA of the CDR3: TGTGCCAGCTCACCTCAGGGTTTTGAGCAGTTCTTC. Amino acids: CASSPQGFEQFF.

CDR3: CASSSDLRTDTQYF. In nucleotides, the CDR3 is TGTGCCAGCAGCTCGGATCTCCGCACAGATACGCAGTATTTT. The V and J genes are TRBV5-6 and TRBJ2-3; no clear D. The V gene's germline CDR1 is SGHDT and CDR2 YYEEEE. The CDR3 spans 14 residues. Trimming left V 3 bases short and J 1 base short, with 9 bases between.

The V call is TRBV14, the J call TRBJ2-5; D gene unclear. Between the trimmed V and J ends, which lost 1 base and 7 bases, there was a span of 4 bases. The CDR3 has 11 amino acids. Germline assignment: CDR1 SGHDN and CDR2 FVKESK. The DNA for the CDR3 is TGTGCCAGCAGCCAAGGGGCGACCCAGTACTTC. This gives the protein CASSQGATQYF. Full variable domain (outside the CDR3, taken from reference TRBV14 and TRBJ2-5): EAGVTQFPSHSVIEKGQTVTLRCDPISGHDNLYWYRRVMGKEIKFLLHFVKESKQDESGMPNNRFLAERTGGTYSTLKVQPAELEDSGVYFCASSQGATQYFGPGTRLLVL.

The chain recombines TRBV6-4 with TRBJ2-3; D ambiguous. The ends were cut back, 2 bases at V and 2 bases at J, with 5 bases in the middle. Germline CDR1 and CDR2: MRHNA and SNTAGT. CDR3 size: 13 residues. The chain's CDR3 is CASSDGYTDTQYF. The DNA for the CDR3 is TGTGCCAGCAGTGACGGCTACACAGATACGCAGTATTTT.

The CDR3 nucleotides are TGCAGCGTTGGGGGACTAGTCCAAGAGACCCAGTACTTC. It translates to CSVGGLVQETQYF. The rearrangement links TRBV29-1 to TRBJ2-5; 8 bases align to TRBD2. V lost 4 bases, J lost 1 base, and 2 bases stayed unmatched. The germline V gene has CDR1 SQVTM and CDR2 ANQGSEA. This CDR3 has 13 amino acids.

The CDR3 nucleotides are TGTGCCAGCAGTTGCTCGGGGGTAGAGGGCTACACCTTC. The encoded protein is CASSCSGVEGYTF. The chain combines TRBV27 with TRBJ1-2; D may be TRBD1 (5 bases). V was clipped by 4 bases and J by 8 bases, with 14 bases between them. Germline V CDR1 and CDR2: MNHEY, SMNVEV (reference sequence). The CDR3 has 13 residues.

The rearrangement uses TRBV20-1 and TRBJ1-6, with TRBD1 matching over 11 bases. V shed 6 bases and J 10 bases; nucleotides not matched to a gene: 11. The CDR3 consists of 15 residues. Germline V CDR1 and CDR2: DFQATT, SNEGSKA (reference sequence). The DNA for the CDR3 is TGCAGTGCCCCTGAGTTGGGGACAGGGGGGTCACCCCTCCACTTT. The encoded protein is CSAPELGTGGSPLHF.

The rearrangement uses TRBV11-2 and TRBJ2-3, with D maybe TRBD1 (5 bases). The CDR3 sequence is 15 residues long. The V end was cut by 5 bases, the J end by 0 bases, with 12 bases between. CDR1 and CDR2 from the germline V gene are SGHAT and FQNNGV. CDR3 coding DNA: TGTGCCAGCAGCCATGGGGCGACTAGCACAGATACGCAGTATTTT. Residues: CASSHGATSTDTQYF.

The chain has TRBV5-1 and TRBJ2-7, with a possible D match to TRBD2 (7 bases). The V gene's germline CDR1 is SGHRS and CDR2 YFSETQ. The CDR3 totals 12 residues. Between the trimmed V and J ends, which lost 2 bases and 6 bases, there was a span of 9 bases. CDR3 in amino acids: CASSLRGGEQYF. CDR3 in DNA: TGCGCCAGCAGCTTAAGGGGGGGCGAGCAGTACTTC.

The chain links TRBV3-1 to TRBJ2-7, with 9 bases fitting TRBD1. This CDR3 has 16 residues. Losses at the gene ends were 3 bases for V and 2 bases for J; bases not matched to a gene: 8. Germline CDR1 reads LGHDT; CDR2 reads YNNKEL (reference sequence). The DNA for the CDR3 is TGTGCCAGCAGCCATGCTCCGGGACAGGGAACCTACGAGCAGTACTTC. It encodes CASSHAPGQGTYEQYF.

The genes are TRBV4-1 and TRBJ2-6, with D uncertain. CDR3 length: 16 amino acids. V lost 1 base and J 3 bases, leaving 10 bases between the germline ends. In germline, CDR1 is MGHRA, CDR2 YSYEKL. This chain's CDR3 is CASSQGEGYGANVLTF. The CDR3 DNA is TGCGCCAGCAGCCAAGGTGAAGGGTATGGGGCCAACGTCCTGACTTTC.

The genes are TRBV6-5 and TRBJ1-1, with D uncertain. Germline V gene sequence: CDR1 MNHEY, CDR2 SVGAGI. Deletions cut 5 bases from V and 6 bases from J, with 16 bases between. This CDR3 region has 14 residues. The CDR3, as DNA: TGTGCCAGCAGTGTATATTTGGGTCGGGCTGAAGCTTTCTTT. Its translation: CASSVYLGRAEAFF.

This rearrangement joins TRBV12-3 or TRBV12-4 to TRBJ1-3; D is unresolved. The CDR3 totals 12 residues. V was clipped by 6 bases and J by 11 bases, with 14 bases between them. The CDR3 region is CASSITTFAIYF. CDR3 DNA: TGTGCCAGCAGCATTACAACGTTCGCCATATATTTT.

J is TRBJ2-1 and V is TRBV5-1, with 12 positions matching TRBD2. V trimming: 0 bases; J trimming: 9 bases; junction bases outside the gene matches: 4. Germline CDR1 is SGHRS and CDR2 is YFSETQ. The CDR3 sequence is 15 residues long. This CDR3 is CASSLASGGGSEQFF. In DNA form, the CDR3 reads TGCGCCAGCAGCTTGGCTAGCGGGGGGGGCAGTGAGCAGTTCTTC. The full variable domain, rest sourced from reference TRBV5-1 and TRBJ2-1, is KAGVTQTPRYLIKTRGQQVTLSCSPISGHRSVSWYQQTPGQGLQFLFEYFSETQRNKGNFPGRFSGRQFSNSRSEMNVSTLELGDSALYLCASSLASGGGSEQFFGPGTRLTVL.

J is TRBJ1-1 and V is TRBV30; D is ambiguous. V gave up 3 bases and J gave up 5 bases, with 13 bases separating them. The CDR3 has 13 residues. Germline V gene lookup returns CDR1 GTSNPN and CDR2 SVGIG (reference sequence). The CDR3 coding sequence is TGTGCCTGGAGCGGGTCCCTGGGAACTGAAGCTTTCTTT. This translates into CAWSGSLGTEAFF.

The gene calls are TRBV29-1 and TRBJ2-3, with D uncertain. V gave up 0 bases and J gave up 0 bases, with 7 bases separating them. The CDR3 loop spans 14 amino acids. Germline lookup yields CDR1 SQVTM and CDR2 ANQGSEA. DNA for the CDR3: TGCAGCGTTGAAGATCGGCGGAGCACAGATACGCAGTATTTT. This encodes CSVEDRRSTDTQYF.

This clonotype was seen a few times. The chain recombines TRBV7-9 with TRBJ2-1; D gene unclear. The germline V gene encodes CDR1 SEHNR and CDR2 FQNEAQ (reference sequence). There are 13 residues in the CDR3. Trimming left V 1 base short and J 6 bases short, with 7 bases between. The CDR3 DNA sequence: TGTGCCAGCAGCTTAGATCAATCCAATGAGCAGTTCTTC. Translating gives CASSLDQSNEQFF.

The rearrangement uses TRBV4-2 and TRBJ2-2, with a possible D match to TRBD2 (6 bases). Germline CDR1 is LGHNA and CDR2 is YNFKEQ. The CDR3 loop spans 18 amino acids. The V end lost 0 bases, the J end lost 0 bases, and 14 bases lay between the germline ends. The CDR3 DNA is TGTGCCAGCAGCCAAGAAGAGGCGGGATTTGCGAACACCGGGGAGCTGTTTTTT. Translated: CASSQEEAGFANTGELFF.

V gene TRBV7-9 combines with J gene TRBJ2-7, with D unclear. CDR3 length: 13 residues. V lost 5 bases and J 5 bases, leaving 13 bases between the germline ends. In germline, CDR1 is SEHNR, CDR2 FQNEAQ (reference sequence). The CDR3 reads CASSPSQRHEQYF. The CDR3 DNA follows: TGTGCCAGCAGCCCAAGCCAACGTCACGAGCAGTACTTC.

The genes are TRBV9 and TRBJ1-1; 8 bases are shared with TRBD1. CDR3 length: 16 residues. Germline V CDR1 and CDR2: SGDLS, YYNGEE. With 4 bases clipped from V and 5 bases from J, the junction kept 13 bases outside the gene matches. In nucleotides, the CDR3 is TGTGCCAGCAGCACCCGTTCGACAGGGGAGAGAACTGAAGCTTTCTTT. Protein sequence: CASSTRSTGERTEAFF. Combining the CDR3 with reference TRBV9 and TRBJ1-1 gives the whole variable domain DSGVTQTPKHLITATGQRVTLRCSPRSGDLSVYWYQQSLDQGLQFLIQYYNGEERAKGNILERFSAQQFPDLHSELNLSSLELGDSALYFCASSTRSTGERTEAFFGQGTRLTVV.

The chain recombines TRBV7-9 with TRBJ2-5, with 10 bases lining up with TRBD1. V was clipped by 5 bases and J by 4 bases; unmatched bases: 7. Germline V lookup: CDR1 SEHNR, CDR2 FQNEAQ (reference sequence). This CDR3 has 15 residues. The CDR3 here is CASSPGDRGPETQYF. For the CDR3, the DNA is TGTGCCAGCAGCCCCGGGGACAGGGGTCCAGAGACCCAGTACTTC.

The gene calls are TRBV11-2 and TRBJ2-7; no clear D gene. The germline V gene encodes CDR1 SGHAT and CDR2 FQNNGV. Trimming left V 6 bases short and J 0 bases short, with 9 bases between. The CDR3 runs to 13 residues. CDR3: CASSDTSSYEQYF. The DNA for the CDR3 is TGTGCCAGCAGTGACACCAGCTCCTACGAGCAGTACTTC. Drawing the rest from reference TRBV11-2 and TRBJ2-7, the complete variable domain is EAGVAQSPRYKIIEKRQSVAFWCNPISGHATLYWYQQILGQGPKLLIQFQNNGVVDDSQLPKDRFSAERLKGVDSTLKIQPAKLEDSAVYLCASSDTSSYEQYFGPGTRLTVT.

This clonotype appeared a single time. The rearrangement uses TRBV20-1 and TRBJ2-7, with 8 nucleotides matching TRBD2. The CDR3 has 16 amino acids. Germline lookup yields CDR1 DFQATT and CDR2 SNEGSKA (reference sequence). Germline trimming cut 0 bases from V and 1 base from J; bases unmatched to any gene: 8. The CDR3: CSARDWARGESYEQYF. The CDR3 DNA is TGCAGTGCTAGAGATTGGGCGCGGGGGGAATCCTACGAGCAGTACTTC.

The J gene is TRBJ1-6, the V gene TRBV7-2, with D unresolved. V was cut by 1 base and J by 0 bases, with 13 bases left in between. CDR3 size: 18 residues. From germline, CDR1 is SGHTA and CDR2 FQGNSA. CDR3 region: CASSLEHAEGSYNSPLHF. CDR3 nucleotide sequence: TGTGCCAGCAGCTTAGAACACGCCGAGGGCTCCTATAATTCACCCCTCCACTTT.

The chain recombines TRBV27 with TRBJ2-5; 7 bases fit TRBD2. Trimming took 8 bases from V and 5 from J; bases not matched to a gene: 5. The CDR3 covers 12 residues. Germline loops: CDR1 MNHEY, CDR2 SMNVEV (reference sequence). In DNA, the CDR3 is TGTGCCAGCTACGGGGGAGGGGAGACCCAGTACTTC. This encodes CASYGGGETQYF.

CDR3 amino acids: CARGGDGPYNEQFF. The CDR3 region has the DNA TGTGCCAGGGGGGGGGACGGACCTTACAATGAGCAGTTCTTC. V is TRBV2 and J is TRBJ2-1; 7 nucleotides agree with TRBD2. Losses at the gene ends were 9 bases for V and 4 bases for J; bases not matched to a gene: 9. CDR1 is SNHLY and CDR2 is FYNNEI in the germline V gene. The CDR3 is 14 amino acids.